There are a few counts of the clone carrying this T cell receptor (beta chain). Its antigen is still unknown. From the reads, TCRdb called clonotypes with MiXCR, one entry per CDR3 protein. Of approximately 1,200 distinct CDR3 sequences listed, roughly 17% are singletons. These data come from a study of liver allograft versus peripheral blood T cells. Study as a whole: T cell receptor repertoires in transplanted livers were compared with those in recipients' peripheral blood.

General study findings and limits: Peripheral blood T cell receptor repertoires reportedly differed from those found within liver allografts.

Germline V gene data show CDR1 as MDHEN and CDR2 as SYDVKM. With V trimmed by 5 bases and J by 4 bases, 7 bases remained unmatched. This CDR3 has 14 residues. The chain uses TRBV28 and TRBJ2-7, with 8 bases identical to TRBD2. The clonotype originates from a human patient who had a liver transplant. A share of the T cells may be of graft donor origin. The DNA of the CDR3 is TGTGCCAGCAGTCCCAAGCGGGAGCTATACGAGCAGTACTTC. It yields the protein CASSPKRELYEQYF.